A selection of T cell receptor beta chains follows, all from one sample in a study of blood T cell repertoires in COVID-19. Only in-frame clones appear in the TCRdb table, and some are missing; sequencing was by immunoSEQ multiplex PCR. The sample lists some 67,000 clones, 70% to 90% occurring once. Sequencing was performed on peripheral blood. The receptors shown here come from an elderly woman with acute or convalescent COVID-19. Both conserved end residues are part of each CDR3. Fields, in order: V gene, clone size, J gene, D gene, CDR3 protein, CDR3 DNA. D genes are given only for firm matches. Not all rows give a size; the values are once, few, many and, for expanded clones, a class.

>TRBV4-1|NA|TRBJ2-5|TRBD2
CASSQGISGGEETQYF
TGCGCCAGCAGCCAAGGAATTAGCGGGGGGGAGGAGACCCAGTACTTC
>TRBV6-5|NA|TRBJ1-2|NA
CASSRPAVGDGYTF
TGTGCCAGCAGTCGGCCAGCAGTGGGAGATGGCTACACCTTC
>TRBV2|medium-sized|TRBJ2-1|NA
CAITKGGGTEEFF
TGTGCCATTACCAAGGGTGGCGGGACCGAGGAGTTCTTC
>TRBV7-6|NA|TRBJ1-2|NA
CASSPQADRPSVGYTF
TGTGCCAGCAGCCCGCAGGCGGACAGACCCTCGGTTGGCTACACCTTC
>TRBV29-1|NA|TRBJ2-1|NA
CSVESLYNEQFF
TGCAGCGTTGAGTCCCTCTACAATGAGCAGTTCTTC
>TRBV24-1|NA|TRBJ2-1|TRBD1
CATSGNRGQDEQFF
TGTGCCACCAGTGGAAACAGGGGGCAGGATGAGCAGTTCTTC
>TRBV5-1|many|TRBJ1-2|NA
CASSSGEEGANYGYTF
TGCGCCAGCAGCTCCGGAGAAGAGGGCGCGAACTATGGCTACACCTTC
>TRBV28|NA|TRBJ1-5|TRBD1
CASTLRDRGRGTQHF
TGTGCCAGCACCCTCCGGGACAGGGGTCGCGGGACCCAGCATTTT
>TRBV5-1|NA|TRBJ1-6|TRBD1
CASSLAGTGGGSPLHF
TGCGCCAGCAGCTTGGCCGGGACAGGGGGAGGTTCACCCCTCCACTTT
>TRBV7-3|NA|TRBJ2-1|TRBD2
CASSTWGAGGSGTQFF
TGTGCCAGCAGCACCTGGGGAGCGGGAGGTTCTGGAACGCAGTTCTTC
>TRBV28|NA|TRBJ1-4|NA
CASNGQKKPEGKLFF
TGTGCCAGCAACGGACAAAAAAAGCCAGAAGGAAAACTGTTTTTT
>TRBV11-1|once|TRBJ2-3|NA
CASSLGTSTDTQYF
TGTGCCAGCAGCTTAGGGACTAGCACAGATACGCAGTATTTT
>TRBV3-1/TRBV3-2|NA|TRBJ2-1|TRBD1
CASSHRQGYGYNEQFF
TGTGCCAGCAGCCACCGACAGGGTTACGGCTACAATGAGCAGTTCTTC
>TRBV2|NA|TRBJ2-7|TRBD1
CASRDRASEQYF
TGTGCCAGCCGGGACAGGGCTAGCGAGCAGTACTTC
>TRBV3-1/TRBV3-2|NA|TRBJ2-3|NA
CASSPGQTSTDTQYF
TGTGCCAGCAGCCCTGGACAGACTAGCACAGATACGCAGTATTTT
>TRBV5-6|few|TRBJ2-5|NA
CASSPTSEETQYF
TGTGCCAGCAGCCCAACTAGTGAAGAGACCCAGTACTTC
>TRBV9|NA|TRBJ2-7|TRBD2
CASSVAVAGGYEQYF
TGTGCCAGCAGCGTAGCTGTGGCGGGAGGCTACGAGCAGTACTTC
>TRBV4-1|NA|TRBJ1-6|NA
CASSLRQAFYNSPLHF
TGCGCCAGCAGCCTCCGACAGGCGTTCTATAATTCACCCCTCCACTTT
>TRBV28|many|TRBJ1-1|NA
CASSLRVSMNTEAFF
TGTGCCAGCAGCCTCAGGGTGTCCATGAACACTGAAGCTTTCTTT
>TRBV5-6|NA|TRBJ1-6|NA
CASSLVAIGPLHF
TGTGCCAGCAGCTTGGTTGCGATCGGTCCCCTCCACTTT
>TRBV11-2|NA|TRBJ1-1|NA
CASSMLPGEGNTEAFF
TGTGCCAGCAGCATGTTACCAGGGGAAGGGAACACTGAAGCTTTCTTT
>TRBV6-4|NA|TRBJ2-1|TRBD1
CASSDWDRGRREQFF
TGTGCCAGCAGTGACTGGGACAGGGGCCGACGCGAGCAGTTCTTC
>TRBV6-5|once|TRBJ1-3|NA
CASSPLGGSIYF
TGTGCCAGCAGCCCCCTCGGGGGATCCATATATTTT
>TRBV6-6|NA|TRBJ1-1|NA
CASSSNTEAFF
TGTGCCAGCAGTTCTAACACTGAAGCTTTCTTT
>TRBV7-8|NA|TRBJ1-1|NA
CASSLAGDTEAFF
TGTGCCAGCAGTTTAGCCGGGGACACTGAAGCTTTCTTT
>TRBV6-4|NA|TRBJ1-6|NA
CASARDGGNSPLHF
TGTGCCAGCGCGAGGGACGGGGGAAATTCACCCCTCCACTTT
>TRBV28|NA|TRBJ2-3|TRBD2
CASSPPLGAGGATDTQYF
TGTGCCAGCAGTCCGCCCCTAGGGGCGGGGGGAGCCACAGATACGCAGTATTTT
>TRBV27|NA|TRBJ1-1|NA
CASSSNGKNTEAFF
TGTGCCAGCAGTTCAAACGGGAAGAACACTGAAGCTTTCTTT
>TRBV6-6|NA|TRBJ2-5|NA
CASSYPAGASVETQYF
TGTGCCAGCAGTTACCCAGCAGGGGCCTCCGTAGAGACCCAGTACTTC
>TRBV15|few|TRBJ2-1|TRBD2
CATSRGLGGDNEQFF
TGTGCCACCAGCAGAGGACTGGGAGGGGACAATGAGCAGTTCTTC
>TRBV18|NA|TRBJ1-3|NA
CASSPVPGRPGNTIYF
TGTGCCAGCTCACCGGTTCCGGGGAGGCCTGGAAACACCATATATTTT
>TRBV7-2|NA|TRBJ2-7|TRBD1
CASRSTGGGYEQYF
TGTGCCAGCAGGTCTACAGGGGGAGGCTACGAGCAGTACTTC